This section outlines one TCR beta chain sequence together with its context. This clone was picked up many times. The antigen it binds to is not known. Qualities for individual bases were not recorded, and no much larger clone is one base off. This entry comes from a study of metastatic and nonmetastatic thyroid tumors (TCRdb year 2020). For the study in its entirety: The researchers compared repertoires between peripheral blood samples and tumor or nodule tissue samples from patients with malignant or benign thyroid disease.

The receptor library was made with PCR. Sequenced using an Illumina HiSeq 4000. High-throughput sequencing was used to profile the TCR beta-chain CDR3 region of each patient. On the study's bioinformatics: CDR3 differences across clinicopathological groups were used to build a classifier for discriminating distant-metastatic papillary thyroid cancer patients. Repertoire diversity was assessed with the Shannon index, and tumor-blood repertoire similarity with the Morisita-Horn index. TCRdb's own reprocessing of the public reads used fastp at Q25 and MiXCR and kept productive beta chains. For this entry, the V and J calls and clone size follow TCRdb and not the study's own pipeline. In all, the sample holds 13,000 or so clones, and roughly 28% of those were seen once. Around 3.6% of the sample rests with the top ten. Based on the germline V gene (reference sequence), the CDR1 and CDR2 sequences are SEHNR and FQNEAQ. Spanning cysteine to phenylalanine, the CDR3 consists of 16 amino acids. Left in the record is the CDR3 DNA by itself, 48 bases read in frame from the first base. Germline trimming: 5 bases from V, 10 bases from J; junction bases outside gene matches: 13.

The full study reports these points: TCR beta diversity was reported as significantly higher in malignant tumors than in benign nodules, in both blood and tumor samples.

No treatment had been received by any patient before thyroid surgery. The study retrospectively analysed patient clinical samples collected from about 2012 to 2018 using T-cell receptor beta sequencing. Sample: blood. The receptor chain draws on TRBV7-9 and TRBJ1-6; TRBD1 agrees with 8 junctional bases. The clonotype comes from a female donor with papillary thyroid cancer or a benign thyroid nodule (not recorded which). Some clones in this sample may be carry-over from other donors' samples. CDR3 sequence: CASSPISWTGRSPLHF. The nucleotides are TGTGCCAGCAGCCCTATTTCGTGGACAGGGCGGTCACCCCTCCACTTT.